The T cell receptor (beta chain) described here comes from a study of CD8 T cells in Susac syndrome. General observations from the study: That the number of individuals in its TCR sequencing and HLA analysis was relatively small was acknowledged by the study.

As for this clonotype: Its antigen is unknown.

Peripheral blood CD8+ and CD4+ T cells were profiled by TCR beta sequencing. Negative isolation was used for CD8+ and CD4+ T cells, and FACS enrichment was applied to TEMRA cells. Germline-derived CDR1 and CDR2 are MNHEY and SMNVEV (reference sequence). V shed 5 bases and J shed 0 bases, with 19 bases lying between them. The CDR3 sequence is 17 residues long. cDNA came from approximately 0.5 to 1 ug RNA primed by random hexamers. Amplification of TCR beta CDR3 across 54 Vbeta and 13 Jbeta was performed with immunoSEQ multiplex PCR. MiXCR, applied by TCRdb to the immunoSEQ multiplex PCR reads, yields one record per CDR3 protein. The top ten hold around 0.15% of the sample, which has 150,000 to 200,000 distinct CDR3 sequences, approximately 96% seen once.

The sequenced material came from CD8+ T cells from PBMCs. This chain uses TRBV27 with TRBJ1-2; D gene ambiguous. This receptor was identified in a human donor with multiple sclerosis. The CDR3, as DNA: TGTGCCAGCAGTCCAAAATGGGGAAGGGTAGCTAACTATGGCTACACCTTC. Translation gives CASSPKWGRVANYGYTF.